Listed below are T cell receptor beta chains from one sample, sequenced in a study of vaccination effects on CD4 cells after COVID-19. These TCRs are of unknown antigen specificity. The repertoire was sequenced with immunoSEQ multiplex PCR; TCRdb's copy has only in-frame clones and lacks some. Here the sample spans about 22,000 clones, over 75% being singletons. The sequencing used CD4+ T cells from PBMCs cultured with HCoV-NL63 spike peptides, collected after COVID-19 vaccination. The receptors were gathered from a human donor who received a COVID-19 vaccine. The CDR3 runs from the conserved cysteine through the conserved F or W. Each record gives: V gene, D gene, J gene, clone size, CDR3 protein, CDR3 DNA. D genes are given only for firm matches. The size entry is marked missing in some rows and otherwise reads once, few, many or a size class.

v_call: TRBV6-4
d_call: .
j_call: TRBJ2-7
clone_size: .
cdr3_aa: CASSGGLGEQYF
cdr3_nt: TGTGCCAGCAGTGGCGGACTTGGGGAGCAGTACTTC

v_call: TRBV20-1
d_call: TRBD1
j_call: TRBJ1-6
clone_size: .
cdr3_aa: CSASRDRAGASPLHF
cdr3_nt: TGCAGTGCTAGTCGAGACAGGGCCGGCGCTTCACCCCTCCACTTT

v_call: TRBV29-1
d_call: TRBD1
j_call: TRBJ1-2
clone_size: .
cdr3_aa: CSVHEPGTGLYGYTF
cdr3_nt: TGCAGCGTCCATGAGCCCGGGACAGGACTCTATGGCTACACCTTC

v_call: TRBV7-9
d_call: .
j_call: TRBJ2-3
clone_size: few
cdr3_aa: CASSLGETSDYF
cdr3_nt: TGTGCCAGCAGCTTAGGTGAGACTAGTGACTATTTT

v_call: TRBV5-1
d_call: TRBD1
j_call: TRBJ2-1
clone_size: .
cdr3_aa: CASNDRAGGSGFHNEQFF
cdr3_nt: TGCGCCAGCAATGATAGGGCAGGGGGCAGCGGCTTCCACAATGAGCAGTTCTTC

v_call: TRBV28
d_call: TRBD2
j_call: TRBJ2-1
clone_size: .
cdr3_aa: CASSPSGGNYNEQFF
cdr3_nt: TGTGCCAGCAGTCCTAGCGGGGGAAACTACAATGAGCAGTTCTTC

v_call: TRBV29-1
d_call: .
j_call: TRBJ2-1
clone_size: .
cdr3_aa: CSVTGLGDRDEQFF
cdr3_nt: TGCAGCGTCACGGGACTAGGGGACAGGGATGAGCAGTTCTTC

v_call: TRBV27
d_call: .
j_call: TRBJ2-1
clone_size: .
cdr3_aa: CASSLSTVLTYNEQFF
cdr3_nt: TGTGCCAGCAGTTTATCTACGGTCTTAACCTACAATGAGCAGTTCTTC

v_call: TRBV12-3/TRBV12-4
d_call: .
j_call: TRBJ2-1
clone_size: .
cdr3_aa: CASSPGTYNEQFF
cdr3_nt: TGTGCCAGCAGTCCGGGGACTTACAATGAGCAGTTCTTC

v_call: TRBV2
d_call: .
j_call: TRBJ2-3
clone_size: .
cdr3_aa: CASSAASHTDTQYF
cdr3_nt: TGTGCCAGCAGTGCGGCCAGTCACACAGATACGCAGTATTTT

v_call: TRBV7-8
d_call: TRBD1
j_call: TRBJ1-4
clone_size: .
cdr3_aa: CASSGAGTGDEKLFF
cdr3_nt: TGTGCCAGCAGCGGAGCCGGGACAGGGGATGAAAAACTGTTTTTT

v_call: TRBV5-1
d_call: .
j_call: TRBJ2-3
clone_size: .
cdr3_aa: CASSLDTTDTQYF
cdr3_nt: TGCGCCAGCAGCTTGGACACGACAGATACGCAGTATTTT

v_call: TRBV9
d_call: TRBD1
j_call: TRBJ1-4
clone_size: .
cdr3_aa: CASSVDGTGGFNEKLFF
cdr3_nt: TGTGCCAGCAGCGTAGACGGGACAGGCGGCTTTAATGAAAAACTGTTTTTT

v_call: TRBV29-1
d_call: .
j_call: TRBJ2-7
clone_size: .
cdr3_aa: CSVSVTALSYEQYF
cdr3_nt: TGCAGCGTTTCCGTGACAGCCTTATCCTACGAGCAGTACTTC

v_call: TRBV5-4
d_call: TRBD1
j_call: TRBJ1-1
clone_size: once
cdr3_aa: CASSLGDRVMNTEAFF
cdr3_nt: TGTGCCAGCAGCTTGGGGGACAGAGTTATGAACACTGAAGCTTTCTTT

v_call: TRBV6-1
d_call: TRBD2
j_call: TRBJ2-3
clone_size: .
cdr3_aa: CASSEGGGNRYF
cdr3_nt: TGTGCCAGCAGTGAAGGCGGGGGGAACCGGTATTTT

v_call: TRBV2
d_call: TRBD2
j_call: TRBJ2-2
clone_size: .
cdr3_aa: CASAPGGTRTGELFF
cdr3_nt: TGTGCCAGCGCCCCGGGGGGGACACGCACCGGGGAGCTGTTTTTT

v_call: TRBV7-6
d_call: .
j_call: TRBJ2-2
clone_size: .
cdr3_aa: CASSLVVAGPVGELFF
cdr3_nt: TGTGCCAGCAGCTTAGTTGTGGCGGGCCCGGTCGGGGAGCTGTTTTTT

v_call: TRBV4-2
d_call: .
j_call: TRBJ2-3
clone_size: .
cdr3_aa: CASSQDRGTLTDTQYF
cdr3_nt: TGTGCCAGCAGCCAAGACCGGGGGACTCTAACAGATACGCAGTATTTT

v_call: TRBV4-1
d_call: TRBD2
j_call: TRBJ2-3
clone_size: .
cdr3_aa: CASSPSPGLALSDTQYF
cdr3_nt: TGCGCCAGCAGCCCAAGCCCGGGACTAGCGCTGTCAGATACGCAGTATTTT

v_call: TRBV3-1/TRBV3-2
d_call: .
j_call: TRBJ2-7
clone_size: .
cdr3_aa: CASSHQGTYEQYF
cdr3_nt: TGTGCCAGCAGCCACCAAGGAACCTACGAGCAGTACTTC

v_call: TRBV18
d_call: .
j_call: TRBJ2-1
clone_size: .
cdr3_aa: CASSGLPPVSSYNEQFF
cdr3_nt: TGTGCCAGCTCAGGCCTCCCCCCCGTAAGCTCCTACAATGAGCAGTTCTTC

v_call: TRBV19
d_call: .
j_call: TRBJ2-3
clone_size: .
cdr3_aa: CASSIRVFADTQYF
cdr3_nt: TGTGCCAGTAGTATTAGAGTGTTCGCAGATACGCAGTATTTT

v_call: TRBV19
d_call: .
j_call: TRBJ1-1
clone_size: once
cdr3_aa: CASTRVLGTEAFF
cdr3_nt: TGTGCCAGTACCAGGGTGCTGGGAACTGAAGCTTTCTTT

v_call: TRBV28
d_call: .
j_call: TRBJ2-7
clone_size: .
cdr3_aa: CASSLSPGFNEQYF
cdr3_nt: TGTGCCAGCAGTTTGTCACCAGGGTTCAACGAGCAGTACTTC

v_call: TRBV30
d_call: .
j_call: TRBJ1-1
clone_size: .
cdr3_aa: CAWRRDTEAFF
cdr3_nt: TGTGCCTGGAGAAGGGACACTGAAGCTTTCTTT

v_call: TRBV15
d_call: TRBD1
j_call: TRBJ2-2
clone_size: .
cdr3_aa: CATSQDRDGELFF
cdr3_nt: TGTGCCACCAGCCAGGACAGGGACGGGGAGCTGTTTTTT

v_call: TRBV5-6
d_call: .
j_call: TRBJ2-2
clone_size: .
cdr3_aa: CASSNPGASAGGELFF
cdr3_nt: TGTGCCAGCAGCAATCCTGGCGCAAGTGCGGGCGGGGAGCTGTTTTTT

v_call: TRBV3-1/TRBV3-2
d_call: .
j_call: TRBJ2-3
clone_size: .
cdr3_aa: CASSRQERNTQYF
cdr3_nt: TGTGCCAGCAGCCGACAGGAGAGGAATACGCAGTATTTT

v_call: TRBV7-8
d_call: .
j_call: TRBJ1-3
clone_size: .
cdr3_aa: CASSWRRTGNTIYF
cdr3_nt: TGTGCCAGCAGCTGGCGGCGAACTGGAAACACCATATATTTT

v_call: TRBV9
d_call: TRBD2
j_call: TRBJ2-7
clone_size: few
cdr3_aa: CASSPQGLPGDEQYF
cdr3_nt: TGTGCCAGCAGCCCTCAGGGACTACCGGGTGACGAGCAGTACTTC

v_call: TRBV30
d_call: TRBD1
j_call: TRBJ2-1
clone_size: .
cdr3_aa: CAWNRGGGQFF
cdr3_nt: TGTGCCTGGAACAGGGGTGGTGGGCAGTTCTTC

v_call: TRBV15
d_call: .
j_call: TRBJ1-4
clone_size: once
cdr3_aa: CATSRDGTDPSWGKLFF
cdr3_nt: TGTGCCACCAGCAGAGATGGTACGGACCCCTCATGGGGAAAACTGTTTTTT

v_call: TRBV4-1
d_call: TRBD1
j_call: TRBJ2-5
clone_size: .
cdr3_aa: CASSLGQPETQYF
cdr3_nt: TGCGCCAGCAGCCTGGGACAGCCGGAGACCCAGTACTTC

v_call: TRBV20-1
d_call: TRBD1
j_call: TRBJ1-6
clone_size: .
cdr3_aa: CSANEDRGSPLHF
cdr3_nt: TGCAGTGCTAATGAGGACAGGGGTTCACCCCTCCACTTT

v_call: TRBV12-3/TRBV12-4
d_call: .
j_call: TRBJ1-5
clone_size: .
cdr3_aa: CASTYGQGPQHF
cdr3_nt: TGTGCCAGCACCTATGGCCAGGGACCCCAGCATTTT

v_call: TRBV19
d_call: TRBD1
j_call: TRBJ1-5
clone_size: .
cdr3_aa: CASSLDRGSNQPQHF
cdr3_nt: TGTGCCAGTAGTCTCGACAGGGGGAGCAATCAGCCCCAGCATTTT

v_call: TRBV18
d_call: .
j_call: TRBJ2-1
clone_size: .
cdr3_aa: CASSPGTPSSYNEQFF
cdr3_nt: TGTGCCAGCTCACCCGGGACCCCCAGCTCCTACAATGAGCAGTTCTTC

v_call: TRBV19
d_call: .
j_call: TRBJ2-5
clone_size: few
cdr3_aa: CASSTHWQETQYF
cdr3_nt: TGTGCCAGTAGTACTCACTGGCAAGAGACCCAGTACTTC

v_call: TRBV5-1
d_call: .
j_call: TRBJ2-3
clone_size: .
cdr3_aa: CASGRGAYTDTQYF
cdr3_nt: TGCGCCAGCGGTCGGGGGGCCTACACAGATACGCAGTATTTT

v_call: TRBV5-1
d_call: TRBD1
j_call: TRBJ1-2
clone_size: few
cdr3_aa: CASSQDRDYGYTF
cdr3_nt: TGCGCCAGCAGCCAAGACAGGGACTATGGCTACACCTTC

v_call: TRBV27
d_call: TRBD1
j_call: TRBJ2-2
clone_size: .
cdr3_aa: CASRITGQDGELFF
cdr3_nt: TGTGCCAGCAGGATAACAGGACAGGACGGGGAGCTGTTTTTT

v_call: TRBV11-3
d_call: TRBD1
j_call: TRBJ1-1
clone_size: few
cdr3_aa: CASSSPPDRDLNTEAFF
cdr3_nt: TGTGCCAGCAGCTCACCCCCGGACAGGGACCTGAACACTGAAGCTTTCTTT

v_call: TRBV5-1
d_call: .
j_call: TRBJ1-4
clone_size: .
cdr3_aa: CASSFRVGEKLFF
cdr3_nt: TGCGCCAGCAGCTTCAGGGTGGGGGAAAAACTGTTTTTT

v_call: TRBV23-1
d_call: TRBD1
j_call: TRBJ2-5
clone_size: .
cdr3_aa: CASSPEGQFQETQYF
cdr3_nt: TGCGCCAGCAGTCCAGAGGGACAGTTCCAAGAGACCCAGTACTTC

v_call: TRBV30
d_call: .
j_call: TRBJ2-1
clone_size: .
cdr3_aa: CAWISFVGLKGGNEQFF
cdr3_nt: TGTGCCTGGATCTCCTTTGTGGGGCTAAAGGGGGGGAATGAGCAGTTCTTC

v_call: TRBV28
d_call: .
j_call: TRBJ1-5
clone_size: .
cdr3_aa: CASSLRVSFSNQPQHF
cdr3_nt: TGTGCCAGCAGCCTACGGGTCAGTTTTAGCAATCAGCCCCAGCATTTT

v_call: TRBV7-2
d_call: .
j_call: TRBJ1-2
clone_size: few
cdr3_aa: CASSLNRDYGYTF
cdr3_nt: TGTGCCAGCAGCTTAAACAGGGACTATGGCTACACCTTC

v_call: TRBV6-1
d_call: TRBD1
j_call: TRBJ1-5
clone_size: .
cdr3_aa: CASSEAPFMTGGNQPQHF
cdr3_nt: TGTGCCAGCAGTGAAGCGCCCTTTATGACAGGGGGCAATCAGCCCCAGCATTTT

v_call: TRBV19
d_call: .
j_call: TRBJ1-5
clone_size: .
cdr3_aa: CASSPEVYFAPSQPQHF
cdr3_nt: TGTGCCAGTAGTCCCGAAGTTTACTTCGCCCCAAGTCAGCCCCAGCATTTT

v_call: TRBV3-1/TRBV3-2
d_call: .
j_call: TRBJ1-2
clone_size: .
cdr3_aa: CASSQDQGANYGYTF
cdr3_nt: TGTGCCAGCAGCCAAGATCAGGGTGCTAACTATGGCTACACCTTC

v_call: TRBV18
d_call: .
j_call: TRBJ1-1
clone_size: .
cdr3_aa: CASSPRFSSSDTEAFF
cdr3_nt: TGTGCCAGCTCACCTAGATTTTCGAGTTCGGACACTGAAGCTTTCTTT

v_call: TRBV4-1
d_call: TRBD1
j_call: TRBJ2-7
clone_size: .
cdr3_aa: CASSAGTGNGYEQYF
cdr3_nt: TGCGCCAGCAGCGCGGGGACAGGGAATGGCTACGAGCAGTACTTC